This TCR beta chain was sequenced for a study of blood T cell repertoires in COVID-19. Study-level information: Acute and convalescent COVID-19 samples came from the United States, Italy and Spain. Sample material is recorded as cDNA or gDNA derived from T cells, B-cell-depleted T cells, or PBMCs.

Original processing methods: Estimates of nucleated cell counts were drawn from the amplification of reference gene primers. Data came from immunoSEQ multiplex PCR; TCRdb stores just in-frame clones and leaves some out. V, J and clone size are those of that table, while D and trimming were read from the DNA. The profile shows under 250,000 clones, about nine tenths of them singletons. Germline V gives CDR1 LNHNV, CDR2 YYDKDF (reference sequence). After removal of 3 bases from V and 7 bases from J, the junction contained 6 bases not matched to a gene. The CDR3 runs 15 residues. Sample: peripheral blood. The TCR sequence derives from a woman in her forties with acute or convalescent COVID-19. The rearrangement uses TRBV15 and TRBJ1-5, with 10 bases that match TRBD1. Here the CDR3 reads CATSRDRGRDQPQHF. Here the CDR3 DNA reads TGTGCCACCAGCAGGGACAGGGGGAGAGACCAGCCCCAGCATTTT.